This TCR beta chain was obtained from a study of response to subunit inactivated influenza vaccine. In this sample, this clonotype turned up once. The antigen is unknown. The limits of the CDR3 on the DNA are not certain, so only TCRdb's listed CDR3 is given. Overall study results and limits: The authors put forward the suggestion that each seasonal influenza vaccination may bring in only a limited number of new T cells.

TCRdb ran MiXCR on the RT-PCR reads and lists one entry per CDR3 protein. The sample contains under 950,000 distinct CDR3 sequences, 21% of which appear only once. This TCR derives from a man aged 45-60 years who received an inactivated influenza vaccine. The starting material was PBMCs from blood, obtained more than 4 days after vaccination.

The CDR3: CASTPFFRTPGSCFF. V and J are TRBV5-1 and TRBJ2-2. From its first to its last residue, the CDR3 has 15 amino acids. Per germline, CDR1 SGHRS and CDR2 YFSETQ.